The present T cell receptor beta chain was sequenced within a study of T-cell memory formation after mild COVID-19. Looking at the study overall: Clusters of TCRs were largely donor specific.

Points from the study as a whole: Day 15 to 85 contracting clones showed balanced CD4/CD8; day 15 to 37 expanders favored CD4+. Several responding clones turned up in pre-infection memory, indicating that cross-reactive memory may have taken part.

About this clonotype: Its target is not known.

V was cut by 3 bases and J by 2 bases, with 14 bases left in between. CDR1 SGHAT and CDR2 FQNNGV come from the germline V gene. This CDR3 spans 16 amino acids. With constant-segment primers, 5'RACE yielded cDNA libraries of TCR alpha and TCR beta that carried sample barcodes and UMIs. TCRdb re-called the 5' RACE reads through MiXCR, storing one row per CDR3 protein. Of hundreds of thousands of distinct CDR3 sequences detected, about 15% appear once; the ten largest clones hold less than 25%. J is TRBJ1-5 and V is TRBV11-2; TRBD1 might be the D (6 bases). Sequencing was performed on PBMCs or a T cell subset sorted from them (not recorded which). This TCR derives from a man aged 18 to 30 who had mild COVID-19 (a few samples of this study predate the infection). Cell type and time point are not known. The CDR3 DNA reads TGTGCCAGCAGCTTTGGGAACAGGGATCGCAATCAGCCCCAGCATTTT. This sequence encodes CASSFGNRDRNQPQHF.